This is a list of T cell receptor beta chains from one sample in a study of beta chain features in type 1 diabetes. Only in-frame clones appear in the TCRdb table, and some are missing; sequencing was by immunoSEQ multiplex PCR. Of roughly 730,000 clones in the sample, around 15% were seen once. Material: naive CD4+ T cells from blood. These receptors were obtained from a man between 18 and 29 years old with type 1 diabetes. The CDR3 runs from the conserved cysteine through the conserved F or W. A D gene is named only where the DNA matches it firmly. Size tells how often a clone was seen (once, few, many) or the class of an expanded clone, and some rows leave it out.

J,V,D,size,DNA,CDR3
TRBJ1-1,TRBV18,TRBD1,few,TGTGCCAGCTCACCGGCACAGGGGGCTCCGGAAGCTTTCTTT,CASSPAQGAPEAFF
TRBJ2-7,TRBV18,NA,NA,TGTGCCAGCTCACCATGGGGGAACTACGAGCAGTACTTC,CASSPWGNYEQYF
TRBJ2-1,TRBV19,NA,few,TGTGCCAGTGAGTCCTTGAGCGGATCCTACAATGAGCAGTTCTTC,CASESLSGSYNEQFF
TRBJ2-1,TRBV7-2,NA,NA,TGTGCCAGCAGCTTACGGGCAGGCAGCTCCTACAATGAGCAGTTCTTC,CASSLRAGSSYNEQFF
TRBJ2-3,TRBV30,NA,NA,TGTGCCTGGAGCCACACAGATACGCAGTATTTT,CAWSHTDTQYF
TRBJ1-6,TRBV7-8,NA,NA,TGTGCCAGCAGTTGGACGGGGCCCTCACCCCTCCACTTT,CASSWTGPSPLHF
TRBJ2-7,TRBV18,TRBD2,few,TGTGCCAGCTCACCGGGGACTAGCTTCCACGAGCAGTACTTC,CASSPGTSFHEQYF
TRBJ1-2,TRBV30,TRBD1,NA,TGTGCCTGGAGTGTCCCAGGGGGCCTATGGGGCTACACCTTC,CAWSVPGGLWGYTF
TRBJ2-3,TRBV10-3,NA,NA,TGTGCCATCAGTGAGTCGGCAGGCCTTAGGGTAGATACGCAGTATTTT,CAISESAGLRVDTQYF
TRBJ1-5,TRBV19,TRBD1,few,TGTGCCAGTAGTCAAGGGACAGGGCCTAATCAGCCCCAGCATTTT,CASSQGTGPNQPQHF
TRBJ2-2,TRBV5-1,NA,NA,TGCGCCAGCAGCTCCCTTGGGGGGGCCGCGAACACCGGGGAGCTGTTTTTT,CASSSLGGAANTGELFF
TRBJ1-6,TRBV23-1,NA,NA,TGCGCCAGCACCCCCGACAGGCTACATTCACCCCTCCACTTT,CASTPDRLHSPLHF
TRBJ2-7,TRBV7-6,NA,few,TGTGCCAGCAGCTTAGAGGCAGGGTCGAACTACGAGCAGTACTTC,CASSLEAGSNYEQYF
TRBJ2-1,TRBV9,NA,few,TGTGCCAGCAGCGTAGGGTCAAGCTCCTACAATGAGCAGTTCTTC,CASSVGSSSYNEQFF
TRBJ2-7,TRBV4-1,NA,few,TGCGCCAGCAGCCAGGCGCCGACGGACTCCTACGAGCAGTACTTC,CASSQAPTDSYEQYF
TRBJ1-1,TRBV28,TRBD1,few,TGTGCCAGCAGTTTGCCCGGAGGACAGGAGAACACTGAAGCTTTCTTT,CASSLPGGQENTEAFF
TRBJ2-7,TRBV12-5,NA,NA,TGTGCTAGTGAAACGACAGTTCCCTACGAGCAGTACTTC,CASETTVPYEQYF
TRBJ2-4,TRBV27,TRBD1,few,TGTGCCAGCAGTTTTCCCGATGACAGGGGGAAAAACATTCAGTACTTC,CASSFPDDRGKNIQYF
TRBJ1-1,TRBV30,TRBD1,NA,TGTGCCTGGATTGAACTGTGGGACAGGGGGCCTACTGAAGCTTTCTTT,CAWIELWDRGPTEAFF
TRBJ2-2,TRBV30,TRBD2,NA,TGTGCCCGCCCTAGCGGGGGGAACACCGGGGAGCTGTTTTTT,CARPSGGNTGELFF
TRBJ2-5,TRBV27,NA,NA,TGTGCCAGCAGTTACGGGGAGACCCAGTACTTC,CASSYGETQYF
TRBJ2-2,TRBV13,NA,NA,TGTGCCAGCAGCTCCTCGGGCGAGGCCGGGGAGCTGTTTTTT,CASSSSGEAGELFF
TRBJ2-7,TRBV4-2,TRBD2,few,TGTGCCAGCAGCCAGGCTTCCGTAGCGGGGGGCGGTTACGAGCAGTACTTC,CASSQASVAGGGYEQYF
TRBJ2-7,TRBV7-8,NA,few,TGTGCCAGCAGCCCCACGCGTGCGGGACAGAGTTCCTACGAGCAGTACTTC,CASSPTRAGQSSYEQYF
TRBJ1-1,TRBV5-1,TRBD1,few,TGCGCCAGCAGCGGACGGACAGGGGGAAACACTGAAGCTTTCTTT,CASSGRTGGNTEAFF
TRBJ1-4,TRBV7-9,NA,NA,TGTGCTAGCAGCTTTGGCGCAGCCATTAATGAAAAACTGTTTTTT,CASSFGAAINEKLFF
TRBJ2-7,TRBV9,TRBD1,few,TGTGCCAGCAGCGTAGCGACAGGGGCGATCGAGCAGTACTTC,CASSVATGAIEQYF
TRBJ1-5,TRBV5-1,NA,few,TGCGCCAGCAGCCCCCAGGGTAATCAGCCCCAGCATTTT,CASSPQGNQPQHF
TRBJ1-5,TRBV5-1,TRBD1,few,TGCGCCAGCAGCTTTGGGACAGGGGGCAATCAGCCCCAGCATTTT,CASSFGTGGNQPQHF
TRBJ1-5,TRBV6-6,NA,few,TGTGCCAGCACCCCCCCAGGGAGGGAGCAGCCCCAGCATTTT,CASTPPGREQPQHF
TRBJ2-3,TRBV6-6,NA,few,TGTGCCATCGCGGGGGCCACCACAGATACGCAGTATTTT,CAIAGATTDTQYF
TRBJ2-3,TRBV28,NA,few,TGTGCCAGCAGTTGGGGCGGGGTTCGTCCAGATACGCAGTATTTT,CASSWGGVRPDTQYF
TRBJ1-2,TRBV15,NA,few,TGTGCCACCAGCTCCACACGGCCTACTAACTATGGCTACACCTTC,CATSSTRPTNYGYTF
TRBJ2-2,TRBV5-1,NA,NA,TGCGCCAGCAGCTTGAAGGTAGAGACCGGGGAGCTGTTTTTT,CASSLKVETGELFF
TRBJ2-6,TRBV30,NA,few,TGTGCCTCACAGGGAGTCTCTGGGGCCAACGTCCTGACTTTC,CASQGVSGANVLTF
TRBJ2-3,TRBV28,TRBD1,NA,TGTGCCAGCAACGTTAAAGATCAGGGGGCGCAGAAGCAGTATTTT,CASNVKDQGAQKQYF
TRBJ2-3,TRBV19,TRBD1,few,TGTGCCAGTAGGAATGGACAGGGTAGCACAGATACGCAGTATTTT,CASRNGQGSTDTQYF